This TCR beta chain was observed in a study of CD8 T cells in ankylosing spondylitis. TCRdb reprocessed the 5' RACE reads with MiXCR, giving one entry per CDR3 protein. Of about 140,000 distinct CDR3 sequences listed, approximately 8.4% were seen once; the top ten hold 6% to 9.5%. Notes on the study in general: Several of the motif variants were reported before in synovial fluid and blood from reactive arthritis.

The CDR3 runs 12 residues. V lost 3 bases to trimming and J lost 4 bases, with 7 bases between them. Per the germline V gene, CDR1 is SGHDT and CDR2 is YYEEEE. The sample holds a few counts of this clonotype. Its antigen is not known. The sample consisted of synovial fluid, either unsorted or a sorted T cell fraction (not recorded which). The receptor comes from a male donor with ankylosing spondylitis. V gene TRBV5-6 combines with J gene TRBJ2-5; D gene unclear. CDR3 coding DNA: TGTGCCAGCAGCTGGGTGGGAGAGACCCAGTACTTC. It yields the protein CASSWVGETQYF.